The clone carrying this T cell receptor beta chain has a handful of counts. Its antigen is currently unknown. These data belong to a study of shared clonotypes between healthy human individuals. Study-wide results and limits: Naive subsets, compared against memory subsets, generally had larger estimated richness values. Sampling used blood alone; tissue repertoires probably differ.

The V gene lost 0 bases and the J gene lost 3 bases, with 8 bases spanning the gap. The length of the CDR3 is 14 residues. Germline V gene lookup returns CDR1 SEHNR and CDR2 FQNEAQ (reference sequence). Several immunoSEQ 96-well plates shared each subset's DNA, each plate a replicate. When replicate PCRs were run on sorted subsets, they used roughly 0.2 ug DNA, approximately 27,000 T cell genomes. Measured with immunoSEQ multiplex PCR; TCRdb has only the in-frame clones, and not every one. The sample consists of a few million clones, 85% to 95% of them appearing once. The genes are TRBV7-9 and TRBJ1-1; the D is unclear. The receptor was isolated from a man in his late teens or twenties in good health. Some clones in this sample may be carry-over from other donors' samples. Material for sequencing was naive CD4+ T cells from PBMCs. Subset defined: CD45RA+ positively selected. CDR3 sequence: CASSLAGKDTEAFF. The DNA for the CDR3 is TGTGCCAGCAGCTTAGCGGGGAAAGACACTGAAGCTTTCTTT.